The present T cell receptor beta chain was sequenced within a study of shared clonotypes between healthy human individuals. Repertoires were generated with immunoSEQ multiplex PCR, while TCRdb's copy carries only in-frame clones and drops some. Altogether 2 million to 2.5 million clones are present, 80% to 95% being singletons, with the ten largest covering 0.35% to 0.5%. The sample taken for sequencing was naive CD4+ T cells from PBMCs. Indicated subset: CD45RA+ positively selected. The clonotype originates from a man younger than 35 in good health. Some clones in this sample may be carry-over from other donors' samples.

The DNA of the CDR3 is TGTGCCATATTGACAGGGGATGGGTCTGAAGCTTTCTTT. Translating gives CAILTGDGSEAFF. The chain joins TRBV6-6 to TRBJ1-1; the match to TRBD1 covers 8 bases. The CDR3 covers 13 residues. J gave up 6 bases and V 10 bases, and 10 bases lay outside the gene matches. Germline CDR1 reads MNHNY; CDR2 reads SVGAGI (reference sequence).